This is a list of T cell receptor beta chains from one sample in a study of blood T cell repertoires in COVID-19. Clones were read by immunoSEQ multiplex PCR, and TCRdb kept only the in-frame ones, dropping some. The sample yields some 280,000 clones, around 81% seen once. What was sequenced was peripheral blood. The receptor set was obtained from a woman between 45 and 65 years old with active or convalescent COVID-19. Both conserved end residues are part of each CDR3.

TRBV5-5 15 CASSLYDRAGNTIYF
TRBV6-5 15 CASSPMDRVYSPLHF
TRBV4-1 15 CASSTRLAVTDTQYF
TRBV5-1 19 CASSPRGTHRDRENNVLTF
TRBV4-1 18 CASSQGMARGFKNSPLHF
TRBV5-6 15 CASSLSGGWGYGYTF
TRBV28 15 CASRLTGPSNQPQHF
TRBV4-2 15 CASSQEGRDTDTQYF
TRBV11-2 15 CASSLDLGRGETQYF
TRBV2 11 CASSLGQVDTF
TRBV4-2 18 CASSRGLAGGQGTDTQYF
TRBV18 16 CASSPPRGQGLGEQFF
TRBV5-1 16 CASSLRGGPTNTEAFF
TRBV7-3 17 CASSLLILKLVRQPQHF
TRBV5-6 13 CASSVDTGGGYTF
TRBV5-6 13 CASSGPNENTIYF
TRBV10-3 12 CAISESGGDQFF
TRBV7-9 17 CASSPRPRLAGVHEQYF
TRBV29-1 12 CSAGQGEYEQYF
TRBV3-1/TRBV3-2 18 CASSQPRGPSGSQYEQYF
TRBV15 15 CATSRDPGQYNEQFF
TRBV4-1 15 CASSFRTGDNYGYTF
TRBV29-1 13 CSVVAGSGNTIYF
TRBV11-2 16 CASRKFGTSGSGEQYF
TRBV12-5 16 CASGSGRMMSNQPQHF
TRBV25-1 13 CASRGQNLNTIYF
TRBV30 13 CAWSRGLNEKLFF
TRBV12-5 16 CASGSPSGGKGNEQFF
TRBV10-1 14 CASSGGGWYNEQFF
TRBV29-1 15 CSVAPTSGTTDTQYF
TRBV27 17 CASSLWGQKGWHYGYTF
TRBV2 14 CASKGTGWNTEAFF
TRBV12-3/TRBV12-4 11 CASSGYNEQFF
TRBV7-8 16 CASSFETGTGESPLHF
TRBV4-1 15 CASSRLDAGSEKLFF
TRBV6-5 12 CASRRGAGELFF
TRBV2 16 CASSPIPRASTDTQYF
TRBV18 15 CASSLGLAGANVLTF
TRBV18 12 CASSNPGTSKFF
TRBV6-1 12 CASSDLGNTIYF
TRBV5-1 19 CASSLDPRASGRVADTQYF
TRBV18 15 CASSPDRMNTGELFF
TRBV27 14 CASSLAGGNSPLHF
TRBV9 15 CASSVRLAGTNEQFF